The clone carrying this T cell receptor (beta chain) has only one observation. The germline gives CDR1 MDHEN, CDR2 SYDVKM. V trimming: 3 bases; J trimming: 10 bases; junction bases outside the gene matches: 15. The CDR3 sequence is 17 residues long. Sequencing used immunoSEQ multiplex PCR; TCRdb keeps in-frame clones, though not all of them. The sample has 150,000 or so clones, approximately 88% seen once. The sample originates from a study of blood T cell repertoires in COVID-19. The receptor's source is a woman aged 60 to 75 who had recovered from COVID-19. The J gene is TRBJ1-6, the V gene TRBV28; 7 bases are shared with TRBD1. The material sequenced was PBMCs or T cells enriched from blood (not recorded which). CDR3 residues: CASSFPGTAVGGSPLHF. In DNA, the CDR3 is TGTGCCAGCAGTTTCCCTGGGACAGCCGTTGGTGGATCACCCCTCCACTTT. The full variable domain, rest sourced from reference TRBV28 and TRBJ1-6, is DVKVTQSSRYLVKRTGEKVFLECVQDMDHENMFWYRQDPGLGLRLIYFSYDVKMKEKGDIPEGYSVSREKKERFSLILESASTNQTSMYLCASSFPGTAVGGSPLHFGNGTRLTVT.